The entry below gives a single T cell receptor (beta chain) sequence along with its context. The CDR3 is 15 residues long. CDR1 SGHVS and CDR2 FNYEAQ come from the germline V gene. With V trimmed by 4 bases and J by 8 bases, 14 bases remained unmatched. The data originate from a study of T cells after yellow fever vaccination. MiXCR, run by TCRdb on the 5' RACE reads, gives a single entry per CDR3 protein. Seen here are hundreds of thousands of distinct CDR3 sequences, about 9.5% observed once, and the top ten hold roughly 18%. J is TRBJ2-7 and V is TRBV7-6, with 7 nucleotides matching TRBD1. This clonotype originated in a man aged 18 to 35 who received the YFV17D yellow fever vaccine. Sequencing used PBMCs, obtained on the day of the first yellow fever vaccination. CDR3 sequence: CASSSPTGDPTKQYF. The CDR3 nucleotides are TGTGCCAGCAGCTCGCCCACAGGGGACCCTACGAAGCAGTACTTC.